This TCR beta chain is drawn from a study of response to subunit inactivated influenza vaccine. General study points: Authors suggested that a seasonal influenza vaccination recruits few new T cells each time.

The germline CDR1 and CDR2 sequences are MNHNS and SASEGT. This CDR3 has 16 amino acids. Trimming took 2 bases from V and 2 from J, leaving 13 bases between them. There are a few counts of this clonotype. Its matching antigen is unknown. MiXCR was run by TCRdb on the RT-PCR reads, yielding one entry per CDR3 protein. The table includes roughly 290,000 distinct CDR3 sequences, roughly 22% detected once. The source material was PBMCs from blood, sampled about 20 months after vaccination. This TCR derives from a man aged 50 to 75 who received an inactivated influenza vaccine. This chain joins TRBV6-1 and TRBJ1-3, with D possibly being TRBD1 (6 bases). CDR3 sequence: CASSELFEGAGNTIYF. CDR3 bases: TGTGCCAGCAGTGAATTGTTCGAGGGGGCTGGAAACACCATATATTTT.